These T cell receptor beta chains were read from a single sample in a study of blood T cell repertoires in COVID-19. Here immunoSEQ multiplex PCR was the method, and the copy in TCRdb shows in-frame clones only, minus some. The profile shows tens of thousands of clones, around 81% of them singletons. The source material was peripheral blood. These receptors originate from a human donor in a cohort sampled during active COVID-19. Both conserved end residues are part of each CDR3. Fields, in order: CDR3 protein, CDR3 DNA, J gene, clone size, D gene, V gene. D genes are given only for firm matches. Size values are once, few and many counts, or a class for expanded clones, and some rows have none.

cdr3_aa: CASSRSGSQETQYF
cdr3_nt: TGTGCCAGCTCACGATCGGGTTCCCAAGAGACCCAGTACTTC
j_call: TRBJ2-5
clone_size: NA
d_call: NA
v_call: TRBV18

cdr3_aa: CASSFGGGSGETQYF
cdr3_nt: TGTGCCAGCAGCTTCGGGGGCGGGAGTGGAGAGACCCAGTACTTC
j_call: TRBJ2-5
clone_size: once
d_call: NA
v_call: TRBV13

cdr3_aa: CASSPGSLSPLHF
cdr3_nt: TGTGCCAGCAGCCCGGGATCCCTTTCACCCCTCCACTTT
j_call: TRBJ1-6
clone_size: NA
d_call: NA
v_call: TRBV3-1/TRBV3-2

cdr3_aa: CASSRKTGGADTQYF
cdr3_nt: TGTGCCAGCAGCCGGAAAACAGGGGGCGCAGATACGCAGTATTTT
j_call: TRBJ2-3
clone_size: NA
d_call: TRBD1
v_call: TRBV28

cdr3_aa: CASSQTGTRLAFF
cdr3_nt: TGTGCCAGCAGCCAAACCGGGACTAGATTGGCGTTCTTC
j_call: TRBJ2-1
clone_size: NA
d_call: TRBD2
v_call: TRBV14

cdr3_aa: CASSGGTGSNQPQHF
cdr3_nt: TGTGCCAGCAGTGGCGGGACAGGGAGCAATCAGCCCCAGCATTTT
j_call: TRBJ1-5
clone_size: NA
d_call: TRBD1
v_call: TRBV27

cdr3_aa: CASSITIQGYNEQFF
cdr3_nt: TGTGCCAGCAGTATCACTATTCAGGGCTACAATGAGCAGTTCTTC
j_call: TRBJ2-1
clone_size: once
d_call: NA
v_call: TRBV6-5

cdr3_aa: CASTPGQGADYEQYF
cdr3_nt: TGTGCCAGCACCCCGGGACAGGGGGCTGACTACGAGCAGTACTTC
j_call: TRBJ2-7
clone_size: NA
d_call: TRBD1
v_call: TRBV6-5

cdr3_aa: CSVEGQQVPYNEQFF
cdr3_nt: TGCAGCGTTGAAGGTCAACAGGTTCCCTACAATGAGCAGTTCTTC
j_call: TRBJ2-1
clone_size: NA
d_call: NA
v_call: TRBV29-1

cdr3_aa: CASSLGGVETQYF
cdr3_nt: TGCGCCAGCAGCTTGGGAGGAGTGGAGACCCAGTACTTC
j_call: TRBJ2-5
clone_size: once
d_call: NA
v_call: TRBV5-1

cdr3_aa: CASSWASGNTDTQYF
cdr3_nt: TGTGCCAGCAGCTGGGCTAGCGGGAACACAGATACGCAGTATTTT
j_call: TRBJ2-3
clone_size: NA
d_call: TRBD2
v_call: TRBV5-6

cdr3_aa: CASSLSRGRRETQYF
cdr3_nt: TGTGCCAGCAGTTTATCCAGGGGGCGGAGAGAGACCCAGTACTTC
j_call: TRBJ2-5
clone_size: NA
d_call: TRBD1
v_call: TRBV27

cdr3_aa: CASSLLNSDQPQHF
cdr3_nt: TGTGCCAGCAGCCTGCTCAACTCCGATCAGCCCCAGCATTTT
j_call: TRBJ1-5
clone_size: NA
d_call: NA
v_call: TRBV3-1/TRBV3-2

cdr3_aa: CASSYTAGKNTEAFF
cdr3_nt: TGTGCCAGCAGTTACACGGCAGGCAAGAACACTGAAGCTTTCTTT
j_call: TRBJ1-1
clone_size: NA
d_call: NA
v_call: TRBV6-5

cdr3_aa: CASSLAGGGWTSTDTQYF
cdr3_nt: TGTGCCAGCAGCTTAGCAGGGGGCGGGTGGACTAGCACAGATACGCAGTATTTT
j_call: TRBJ2-3
clone_size: NA
d_call: TRBD1
v_call: TRBV7-9

cdr3_aa: CASSLSTPGQETQYF
cdr3_nt: TGTGCCAGCAGCCTTTCGACACCTGGGCAAGAGACCCAGTACTTC
j_call: TRBJ2-5
clone_size: NA
d_call: NA
v_call: TRBV11-2

cdr3_aa: CASSLTGAGSYPYEQYF
cdr3_nt: TGTGCCAGCAGCTTAACGGGGGCCGGTTCCTATCCCTACGAGCAGTACTTC
j_call: TRBJ2-7
clone_size: NA
d_call: NA
v_call: TRBV7-3

cdr3_aa: CASSFGGTGGTQPQHF
cdr3_nt: TGTGCCAGCAGCTTCGGGGGAACAGGGGGCACTCAGCCCCAGCATTTT
j_call: TRBJ1-5
clone_size: NA
d_call: TRBD1
v_call: TRBV5-6

cdr3_aa: CASSLNRAGPYNEQFF
cdr3_nt: TGTGCCAGCAGCTTAAATCGGGCGGGGCCCTACAATGAGCAGTTCTTC
j_call: TRBJ2-1
clone_size: NA
d_call: NA
v_call: TRBV7-3

cdr3_aa: CASSLVGGVAGRYEQYF
cdr3_nt: TGTGCCAGCAGCTTAGTGGGGGGGGTAGCGGGACGGTACGAGCAGTACTTC
j_call: TRBJ2-7
clone_size: NA
d_call: TRBD2
v_call: TRBV7-6

cdr3_aa: CASSGSGSSYNSPLHF
cdr3_nt: TGTGCCAGCAGCGGCTCAGGGTCCTCCTATAATTCACCCCTCCACTTT
j_call: TRBJ1-6
clone_size: NA
d_call: NA
v_call: TRBV9

cdr3_aa: CASSYAAGLSWTEAFF
cdr3_nt: TGTGCCAGCAGTTACGCTGCAGGGCTAAGCTGGACTGAAGCTTTCTTT
j_call: TRBJ1-1
clone_size: few
d_call: NA
v_call: TRBV6-6

cdr3_aa: CASSLSGNGGELFF
cdr3_nt: TGTGCCAGCAGCTTAAGCGGCAACGGCGGGGAGCTGTTTTTT
j_call: TRBJ2-2
clone_size: NA
d_call: NA
v_call: TRBV7-2

cdr3_aa: CASSQAETSGDNEQFF
cdr3_nt: TGTGCCAGCAGCCAAGCGGAGACTAGCGGAGACAATGAGCAGTTCTTC
j_call: TRBJ2-1
clone_size: NA
d_call: TRBD2
v_call: TRBV4-2

cdr3_aa: CASSIEEDYGYTF
cdr3_nt: TGTGCCAGTAGTATCGAGGAAGACTATGGCTACACCTTC
j_call: TRBJ1-2
clone_size: NA
d_call: NA
v_call: TRBV19

cdr3_aa: CASSFSGGLHYNEQFF
cdr3_nt: TGTGCCAGCAGTTTTAGCGGGGGGTTACATTACAATGAGCAGTTCTTC
j_call: TRBJ2-1
clone_size: NA
d_call: TRBD2
v_call: TRBV28

cdr3_aa: CAGRDRGNSPLHF
cdr3_nt: TGTGCCGGCCGGGACAGGGGGAATTCACCCCTCCACTTT
j_call: TRBJ1-6
clone_size: few
d_call: TRBD1
v_call: TRBV2

cdr3_aa: CASIRPGPGMEETQYF
cdr3_nt: TGTGCCAGCATCCGACCGGGCCCAGGGATGGAAGAGACCCAGTACTTC
j_call: TRBJ2-5
clone_size: once
d_call: NA
v_call: TRBV2

cdr3_aa: CASQSNTGELFF
cdr3_nt: TGTGCCAGCCAATCGAACACCGGGGAGCTGTTTTTT
j_call: TRBJ2-2
clone_size: NA
d_call: NA
v_call: TRBV18

cdr3_aa: CASSLTPQGRNEQYF
cdr3_nt: TGTGCCAGCAGCTTAACCCCCCAGGGTAGGAACGAGCAGTACTTC
j_call: TRBJ2-7
clone_size: NA
d_call: NA
v_call: TRBV7-3

cdr3_aa: CATSGGEATVQYF
cdr3_nt: TGTGCCACTAGCGGGGGGGAAGCTACGGTGCAGTACTTC
j_call: TRBJ2-7
clone_size: NA
d_call: TRBD2
v_call: TRBV19